The clone carrying this T cell receptor (beta chain) turned up a few times. This record comes from a study of blood T cell repertoires in COVID-19. For the study at large: The cDNA or gDNA used as material had been derived from T cells, B-cell-depleted T cells, or PBMCs.

CDR3 length: 15 amino acids. Germline CDR1 SEHNR, CDR2 FQNEAQ (reference sequence). Deletions cut 6 bases from V and 1 base from J, with 13 bases between. Only in-frame clones appear in the TCRdb table, and some are missing; sequencing was by immunoSEQ multiplex PCR. Of 150,000 to 200,000 clones detected, around nine tenths appear once; the ten largest clones hold roughly 0.85%. Material: peripheral blood. The clonotype comes from a woman younger than 30 who had recovered from COVID-19. This chain links TRBV7-9 with TRBJ1-5, with a tentative D call TRBD1 (6 bases). The CDR3 DNA is TGTGCCAGCAGTTTGGGACACATCAGCAATCAGCCCCAGCATTTT. Its protein product is CASSLGHISNQPQHF.